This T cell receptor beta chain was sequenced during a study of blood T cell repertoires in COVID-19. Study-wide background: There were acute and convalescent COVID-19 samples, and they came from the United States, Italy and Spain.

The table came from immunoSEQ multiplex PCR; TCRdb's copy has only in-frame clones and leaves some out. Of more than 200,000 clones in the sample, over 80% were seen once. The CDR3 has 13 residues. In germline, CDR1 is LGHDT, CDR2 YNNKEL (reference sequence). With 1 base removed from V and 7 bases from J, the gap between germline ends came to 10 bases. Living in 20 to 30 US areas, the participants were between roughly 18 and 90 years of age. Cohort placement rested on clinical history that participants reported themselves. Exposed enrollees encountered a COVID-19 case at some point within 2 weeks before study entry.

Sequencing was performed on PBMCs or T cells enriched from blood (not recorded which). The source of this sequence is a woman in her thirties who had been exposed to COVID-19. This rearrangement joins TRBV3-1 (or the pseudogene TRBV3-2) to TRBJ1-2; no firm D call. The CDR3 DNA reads TGTGCCAGCAGCCAAGGGGGTGGAGGTGGCTACACCTTC. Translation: CASSQGGGGGYTF.